This T cell receptor (beta chain) comes out of a study of T cell repertoires in cytomegalovirus infection. Germline CDR1 reads SGHAT; CDR2 reads FQNNGV. The CDR3 sequence is 19 residues long. Trimming took 1 base from V and 8 from J; bases not matched to a gene: 19. One entry per CDR3 protein, called by TCRdb with MiXCR from the reads. Here the sample spans 740,000 or so distinct CDR3 sequences, about a third being singletons. Sequenced sample: PBMCs. The clonotype originates from a human donor in good health (CMV status not recorded). Some clones in this sample may be carry-over from other donors' samples. The genes are TRBV11-2 and TRBJ2-3, with 9 bases identical to TRBD2. In nucleotides, the CDR3 is TGTGCCAGCAGCTTAGGTCGACCTCTAGCGGGGCCGCTCGGGGGTACGCAGTATTTT. Its translation: CASSLGRPLAGPLGGTQYF.